Listed here is a single T cell receptor (beta chain). Its antigen is unidentified. Blood was sampled at baseline, cycle 4 day 1, and cycle 7 day 1. Only in-frame clones appear in the TCRdb table, and some are missing; sequencing was by immunoSEQ multiplex PCR. The sample shows some 99,000 clones, roughly 95% of them seen only once. The CDR3 loop spans 16 amino acids. V gave up 2 bases and J gave up 6 bases; unmatched junction bases: 9. Germline V gene sequence: CDR1 LGHNA, CDR2 YNFKEQ. These data come from a study of OX40 agonist ivuxolimab in advanced cancers. In the study overall: Patients receiving dose escalation had hepatocellular carcinoma, melanoma, renal cell or head and neck cancer.

Study-wide results and caveats: CD8+ T cells were the subset that, on average, had more expanded clones than CD4+. At 0.1 to 3.0 mg/kg and by week 6, clonal expansion occurred in CD4+ and CD8+ blood T cells.

This sequence was found in an adult with an advanced solid tumor such as melanoma, head and neck, liver or kidney cancer. Sequenced here: CD4+ or CD8+ T cells sorted from blood, sampled in a trial of the OX40 agonist ivuxolimab. This chain links TRBV4-2 with TRBJ2-4; 8 nucleotides match TRBD1. The CDR3 is CASSQKYDRGPNIQYF. The CDR3 nucleotides are TGTGCCAGCAGCCAAAAGTACGACAGGGGACCAAACATTCAGTACTTC.